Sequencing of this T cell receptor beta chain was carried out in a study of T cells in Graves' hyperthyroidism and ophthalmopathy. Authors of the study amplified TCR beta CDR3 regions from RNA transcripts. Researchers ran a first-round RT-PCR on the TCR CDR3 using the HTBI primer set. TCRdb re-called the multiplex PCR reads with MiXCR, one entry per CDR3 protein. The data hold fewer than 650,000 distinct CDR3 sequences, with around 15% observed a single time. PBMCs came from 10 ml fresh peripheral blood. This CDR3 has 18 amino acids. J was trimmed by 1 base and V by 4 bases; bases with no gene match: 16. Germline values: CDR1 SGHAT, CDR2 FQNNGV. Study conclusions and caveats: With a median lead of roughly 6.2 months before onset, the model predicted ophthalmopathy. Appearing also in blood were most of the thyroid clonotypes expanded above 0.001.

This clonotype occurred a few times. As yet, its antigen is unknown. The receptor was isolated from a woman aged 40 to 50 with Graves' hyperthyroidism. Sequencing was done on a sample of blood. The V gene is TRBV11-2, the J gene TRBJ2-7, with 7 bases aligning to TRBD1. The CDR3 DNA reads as TGTGCCAGCAGCTACGGACAGGTTGTGTACGGTGTGTCCTACGAGCAGTACTTC. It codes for CASSYGQVVYGVSYEQYF.